What follows are 18 T cell receptor beta chains derived from one specimen sequenced in a study of blood T cell repertoires in COVID-19 (TCRdb year 2020). The library was obtained by the immunoSEQ multiplex PCR assay. Entries here come from immuneACCESS through TCRdb and include only in-frame sequences with V and J called. Some clones fail to appear in such tables; in the studies checked, an unresolved V gene covers under half of the shortfall, and the cause of the remainder is unknown. Across this sample there are 120,000 to 150,000 clones, with roughly 81% seen only once. The ten largest clonotypes hold roughly 3.4% of the sample. The sequenced material came from PBMCs or T cells enriched from blood (not recorded which). Receptor source: a woman between 50 and 59 years old with acute COVID-19.

This sequence joins TRBV29-1 and TRBJ2-1; maybe TRBD1 (5 bases). The germline CDR1 and CDR2 sequences are SQVTM and ANQGSEA. The CDR3 is 14 residues long. V was trimmed by 6 bases and J by 6 bases, leaving 18 bases between them. The CDR3 DNA reads TGCAGCGTCGACACAGATTGGGGCGGCAATGAGCAGTTCTTC. Translated: CSVDTDWGGNEQFF.

The chain employs TRBV9 and TRBJ2-3; 10 nucleotides align to TRBD2. Germline V gene sequence: CDR1 SGDLS, CDR2 YYNGEE. The V and J ends lost 3 bases and 1 base, in that order; junction bases with no gene match: 5. The CDR3 has 16 residues. CDR3 sequence: CASSDSLAGGTDTQYF. The CDR3 region has the DNA TGTGCCAGCAGCGATTCCCTAGCGGGGGGCACAGATACGCAGTATTTT.

This chain uses TRBV5-1 with TRBJ1-1; perhaps TRBD1 as D (5 bases). Germline loops: CDR1 SGHRS, CDR2 YFSETQ. V lost 3 bases and J 1 base, leaving 7 bases between the germline ends. There are 13 residues in the CDR3. CDR3 nucleotides: TGCGCCAGCAGCTCCACAGGGAACACTGAAGCTTTCTTT. This sequence encodes CASSSTGNTEAFF.

The V call is TRBV9, the J call TRBJ2-5; D possibly corresponds to TRBD2 (6 bases). Trimming took 4 bases from V and 4 from J, leaving 20 bases between them. The CDR3 runs to 16 residues. Germline-derived CDR1 and CDR2 are SGDLS and YYNGEE. The CDR3 loop is CASSPPRSGAGETQYF. As DNA, the CDR3 is TGTGCCAGCAGCCCCCCCCGTAGCGGAGCGGGAGAGACCCAGTACTTC.

This chain links TRBV23-1 with TRBJ2-1; 7 positions agree with TRBD1. TRBV23-1 is assigned to the ORF class and has an uncertain function. Unmatched junction bases numbered 10, after V lost 9 bases and J lost 2 bases. This CDR3 spans 15 amino acids. Here the CDR3 DNA reads TGCGCCAGTACAGGGGTCCCTCTTACCTACAATGAGCAGTTCTTC. This translates into CASTGVPLTYNEQFF.

The sample holds a few counts of this clone. This chain joins TRBV6-2 or TRBV6-3 and TRBJ1-1, with D perhaps TRBD1 (6 bases). This CDR3 is built from 14 residues. V was cut by 5 bases and J by 1 base, with 11 bases left in between. CDR1 is MNHEY, CDR2 SVGEGT, per germline. The chain's CDR3 is CASSRDTTNTEAFF. DNA for the CDR3: TGTGCCAGCAGTCGGGACACAACGAACACTGAAGCTTTCTTT.

The V and J genes are TRBV5-1 and TRBJ1-2, with TRBD1 identical over 10 bases. CDR3 length: 18 residues. The J segment lost 4 bases and the V segment lost 0 bases, leaving 12 bases of the junction unmatched. The V gene's germline CDR1 is SGHRS and CDR2 YFSETQ. The CDR3 bases are TGCGCCAGCAGCTTGGCCCCAACTGACAGGGGGCTAGTCTATGGCTACACCTTC. Translation: CASSLAPTDRGLVYGYTF.

V is TRBV10-3 and J is TRBJ2-7; 9 bases fit TRBD1. Germline values: CDR1 ENHRY, CDR2 SYGVKD. J gave up 3 bases and V 4 bases, and 7 bases lay outside the gene matches. This CDR3 spans 15 amino acids. The DNA of the CDR3 is TGTGCCATCAGTGTAAGAGGGGACAGGGACTACGAGCAGTACTTC. Translation: CAISVRGDRDYEQYF.

V usage is TRBV7-9 and J usage is TRBJ2-7, with 7 bases fitting TRBD1. V was clipped by 0 bases and J by 5 bases; unmatched bases: 13. The CDR3 loop spans 17 amino acids. The germline V gene encodes CDR1 SEHNR and CDR2 FQNEAQ (reference sequence). CDR3 loop: CASSLAPISARGNEQYF. CDR3 bases: TGTGCCAGCAGCTTAGCCCCGATAAGCGCCAGGGGGAACGAGCAGTACTTC.

The chain recombines TRBV11-3 with TRBJ2-7; 7 bases fit TRBD1. Germline V gives CDR1 SGHNT, CDR2 YENEEA. The CDR3 consists of 16 residues. V was pared by 1 base and J by 1 base, with 7 bases of the junction left unmatched. This chain's CDR3 is CASSLGAGGQSYEQYF. DNA for the CDR3: TGTGCCAGCAGCTTAGGGGCTGGGGGACAGTCCTACGAGCAGTACTTC.

This clone turned up a few times. The DNA for the CDR3 is TGTGCCAGCAGCTTGGGCAGGGCCTCCTACAATGAGCAGTTCTTC. Its protein product is CASSLGRASYNEQFF. The rearrangement uses TRBV5-6 and TRBJ2-1, with D maybe TRBD1 (5 bases). This CDR3 region has 15 residues. V was clipped by 0 bases and J by 0 bases, with 7 bases between them. Germline values: CDR1 SGHDT, CDR2 YYEEEE.

This clone came up once. V is TRBV4-2 and J is TRBJ2-5, with D tentatively TRBD1 (6 bases). The CDR3 totals 16 residues. The germline gives CDR1 LGHNA, CDR2 YNFKEQ. The V and J ends lost 0 bases and 5 bases respectively, with 16 bases between them. The CDR3 protein is CASSQDVGGSGETQYF. CDR3 coding DNA: TGTGCCAGCAGCCAAGATGTAGGGGGATCGGGGGAGACCCAGTACTTC.

The V gene is TRBV30, the J gene TRBJ1-3, with D perhaps matching TRBD1 (6 bases). CDR3 size: 19 residues. Per germline, CDR1 GTSNPN and CDR2 SVGIG (reference sequence). V shed 0 bases and J shed 0 bases, with 21 bases lying between them. Here the CDR3 reads CAWSVQFGGVGSSGNTIYF. CDR3 nucleotide sequence: TGTGCCTGGAGTGTACAGTTTGGGGGCGTCGGTTCCTCTGGAAACACCATATATTTT.

The chain joins TRBV5-5 to TRBJ2-1; 12 bases are shared with TRBD2. The CDR3 covers 16 residues. Per germline, CDR1 SGHKS and CDR2 YYEKEE (reference sequence). V shed 4 bases and J 6 bases; nucleotides not matched to a gene: 8. CDR3: CASSRVTSGRTNEQFF. CDR3 nucleotides: TGTGCCAGCAGCCGTGTGACTAGCGGGAGAACCAATGAGCAGTTCTTC.

The chain carries TRBV7-2 and TRBJ1-3; no firm D call. The CDR3 sequence is 15 residues long. Trimming pared 1 base from V and 1 base from J, leaving 8 bases between. Germline CDR1 SGHTA, CDR2 FQGNSA. In DNA, the CDR3 is TGTGCCAGCAGCTTAGACGGTGCTTCTGGAAACACCATATATTTT. Its translation: CASSLDGASGNTIYF.

This sequence joins TRBV5-1 and TRBJ2-1; the match to TRBD2 covers 9 bases. The junction had 13 bases not matched to a gene; V was cut back by 4 bases and J by 5 bases. From germline, CDR1 is SGHRS and CDR2 YFSETQ. This CDR3 contains 17 residues. The CDR3 here is CASSIEGGLAGDNEQFF. The DNA for the CDR3 is TGCGCCAGCAGCATCGAAGGGGGATTAGCGGGAGACAATGAGCAGTTCTTC.

This chain connects TRBV11-3 to TRBJ1-5; 9 bases are a match to TRBD1. The CDR3 extends over 16 amino acids. Germline V lookup: CDR1 SGHNT, CDR2 YENEEA. V dropped 4 bases and J dropped 7; count of bases not matched to a gene: 11. The CDR3, as DNA: TGTGCCAGCAGCTGGGGACAGGGCCTCTTTGAGCAGCCCCAGCATTTT. Its translation: CASSWGQGLFEQPQHF.

The chain carries TRBV2 and TRBJ2-1; 10 bases fit TRBD2. In germline, CDR1 is SNHLY, CDR2 FYNNEI. This CDR3 contains 16 residues. J lost 5 bases, V lost 10 bases, and 14 bases had no gene match. The CDR3, as DNA: TGTGCCACCTTGCTACCGCGGACTAGCGGACACAATGAGCAGTTCTTC. As protein: CATLLPRTSGHNEQFF.